This T cell receptor (beta chain) was identified during a study of T cells after yellow fever vaccination. Study as a whole: Preparation of fractions with low cell numbers was performed using SMART-Seq v4 Ultra Low Input. Study-level findings and limits: Post-booster samples contained most primary-vaccination clones (more than 95% CD4, about 90% CD8).

Template switching with 5'RACE generated the TCR cDNA and added a universal primer site and UMIs. TCRdb re-analysed the 5' RACE reads in MiXCR, keeping a single row per CDR3 protein. The sample holds over 300,000 distinct CDR3 sequences; 4.1% are singletons and the top ten take 20% to 25%. The CDR3 runs 13 residues. CDR1 MNHEY and CDR2 SMNVEV come from the germline V gene (reference sequence). The ends lost 6 bases at V and 3 bases at J; junction bases unmatched: 3. This clonotype has just a few counts. Its antigen is as yet unknown. The chain couples TRBV27 to TRBJ2-7; 9 bases agree with TRBD1. The sequencing used PBMCs, collected 5 days after the yellow fever booster vaccination. The source is a man aged 18 to 30 who received the YFV17D yellow fever vaccine. CDR3 amino acids: CASRQGARYEQYF. The CDR3 DNA reads as TGTGCCAGCAGACAGGGGGCGCGCTACGAGCAGTACTTC.